This is a list of T cell receptor beta chains from one sample in a study of blood T cell repertoires in COVID-19. Data came from immunoSEQ multiplex PCR; TCRdb stores just in-frame clones and leaves some out. In the table there are around 190,000 clones, about nine tenths of which are singletons. Sequences were obtained from peripheral blood. The receptors shown here come from a man aged 18 to 30 with active or convalescent COVID-19. The CDR3 runs from the conserved cysteine through the conserved F or W. The D gene is left open where the match is weak. A row's size may be missing; if present it is once, few, many or a size class.

v_gene	d_gene	j_gene	abundance	CDR3aa	CDR3nt
TRBV4-2	-	TRBJ1-1	once	CASSQASKSMNTEAFF	TGTGCCAGCAGCCAAGCATCGAAGTCTATGAACACTGAAGCTTTCTTT
TRBV28	TRBD1	TRBJ1-4	-	CATTGVYEKLFF	TGTGCCACCACAGGGGTGTACGAAAAACTGTTTTTT
TRBV11-2	TRBD1	TRBJ1-3	few	CASRNRDRGTPSGNTIYF	TGTGCCAGCAGAAACCGGGACAGGGGCACTCCCTCTGGAAACACCATATATTTT
TRBV5-1	-	TRBJ1-1	-	CASSSLNNRESEAFF	TGCGCCAGCAGCTCGTTGAACAACAGGGAATCTGAAGCTTTCTTT
TRBV11-2	TRBD2	TRBJ2-2	-	CASSFSTSGSSGELFF	TGTGCCAGCAGCTTTAGTACGAGCGGGAGTTCGGGGGAGCTGTTTTTT
TRBV20-1	TRBD1	TRBJ1-1	-	CSASQGATEAFF	TGCAGTGCTAGTCAGGGGGCCACTGAAGCTTTCTTT
TRBV4-2	TRBD2	TRBJ2-2	-	CASSQDVGGAATGELFF	TGTGCCAGCAGCCAAGACGTCGGGGGGGCCGCCACCGGGGAGCTGTTTTTT
TRBV10-3	-	TRBJ1-1	-	CAIGTTGVTEAFF	TGTGCCATTGGGACAACTGGGGTTACTGAAGCTTTCTTT
TRBV7-9	TRBD1	TRBJ2-1	once	CASSRGQGATRNEQFF	TGTGCCAGCAGCCGGGGACAGGGGGCTACCCGCAATGAGCAGTTCTTC
TRBV4-1	-	TRBJ1-4	-	CASRPGWGEKLFF	TGCGCCAGCCGACCAGGGTGGGGTGAAAAACTGTTTTTT
TRBV11-3	TRBD2	TRBJ2-7	-	CASSLSVAGGTFEQYF	TGTGCCAGCAGCTTAAGTGTTGCGGGAGGAACGTTCGAGCAGTACTTC
TRBV9	-	TRBJ1-3	-	CASSITATAFSGNTIYF	TGTGCCAGCAGCATCACAGCAACAGCCTTCTCTGGAAACACCATATATTTT
TRBV15	-	TRBJ1-2	-	CATSKFTEHNYGYTF	TGTGCCACCAGCAAATTTACAGAACATAACTATGGCTACACCTTC
TRBV10-2	TRBD2	TRBJ2-7	-	CARLARSSYEQYF	TGCGCCAGACTAGCGAGAAGCTCCTACGAGCAGTACTTC
TRBV11-3	-	TRBJ2-5	-	CASSYGTSSQETQYF	TGTGCCAGCAGTTATGGGACATCAAGCCAAGAGACCCAGTACTTC
TRBV7-9	TRBD1	TRBJ2-7	-	CASSSTGAYEQYF	TGTGCCAGCAGCTCCACAGGGGCGTACGAGCAGTACTTC
TRBV6-2/TRBV6-3	-	TRBJ1-5	few	CASSSPGSSQPQHF	TGTGCCAGCAGTTCCCCAGGGTCAAGTCAGCCCCAGCATTTT
TRBV19	-	TRBJ2-1	-	CASSIAATGVSYNEQFF	TGTGCCAGTAGTATAGCGGCGACAGGAGTCTCCTACAATGAGCAGTTCTTC
TRBV10-3	-	TRBJ2-7	-	CAIRGDSVSYEQYF	TGTGCCATCAGGGGCGACAGTGTCTCCTACGAGCAGTACTTC
TRBV6-5	TRBD1	TRBJ1-1	-	CASSYSIGQGYTEAFF	TGTGCCAGCAGTTACTCGATTGGACAGGGTTACACTGAAGCTTTCTTT
TRBV24-1	TRBD1	TRBJ2-2	few	CATEGASNTGELFF	TGTGCCACCGAGGGGGCGTCGAACACCGGGGAGCTGTTTTTT
TRBV7-9	-	TRBJ1-3	-	CASSTQTGDSGNTIYF	TGTGCCAGCAGCACGCAGACAGGAGACTCTGGAAACACCATATATTTT
TRBV5-1	TRBD1	TRBJ1-1	once	CASSLTGDGNTEAFF	TGCGCCAGCAGCTTGACAGGGGACGGGAACACTGAAGCTTTCTTT
TRBV18	-	TRBJ1-2	once	CASSQGDSDYGYTF	TGTGCCAGCTCACAAGGAGATTCCGACTATGGCTACACCTTC
TRBV11-3	-	TRBJ2-2	-	CASSSPEGSGELFF	TGTGCCAGCAGCTCCCCCGAGGGCTCCGGGGAGCTGTTTTTT
TRBV7-8	-	TRBJ2-3	-	CASTPLLNTDTQYF	TGTGCCAGCACCCCTCTTCTAAACACAGATACGCAGTATTTT
TRBV4-2	TRBD1	TRBJ2-7	many	CASSQADRGDEQYF	TGTGCCAGCAGCCAGGCGGACAGGGGCGACGAGCAGTACTTC
TRBV18	-	TRBJ2-7	-	CASSPSDSNYEQYF	TGTGCCAGCTCACCTTCTGACTCCAACTACGAGCAGTACTTC
TRBV7-7	TRBD2	TRBJ2-7	-	CASSLGAGVAYEQYF	TGTGCTAGCAGCTTAGGGGCGGGAGTTGCCTACGAGCAGTACTTC
TRBV4-3	-	TRBJ1-1	-	CASSQDFYSGNGAFF	TGCGCCAGCAGCCAAGATTTTTACTCGGGTAACGGAGCTTTCTTT
TRBV7-8	-	TRBJ2-5	-	CASSLPGILKETQYF	TGTGCCAGCAGCTTACCGGGAATTTTGAAAGAGACCCAGTACTTC
TRBV7-2	-	TRBJ2-5	-	CASSEVSTQQETQYF	TGTGCCAGCAGCGAGGTGTCGACCCAACAAGAGACCCAGTACTTC
TRBV2	TRBD1	TRBJ2-5	-	CASSVTGGTETQYF	TGTGCCAGCAGTGTGACAGGGGGGACAGAGACCCAGTACTTC
TRBV7-2	-	TRBJ2-5	-	CASSLRVQETQYF	TGTGCCAGCAGCTTACGGGTTCAAGAGACCCAGTACTTC
TRBV2	TRBD1	TRBJ2-1	-	CASSIQGTDEQFF	TGTGCCAGCAGTATACAGGGGACGGATGAGCAGTTCTTC
TRBV3-1/TRBV3-2	-	TRBJ1-4	-	CASSHSGSNEKLFF	TGTGCCAGCAGCCACTCGGGGTCAAATGAAAAACTGTTTTTT
TRBV29-1	-	TRBJ1-2	once	CSVQPGNSRRDGYTF	TGCAGCGTCCAACCGGGAAATTCCCGGAGGGATGGCTACACCTTC
TRBV6-5	TRBD1	TRBJ1-2	once	CASSTRDRGGYGYTF	TGTGCCAGCAGTACTCGAGACAGGGGCGGCTATGGCTACACCTTC
TRBV11-3	-	TRBJ2-3	-	CASKGGAITDTQYF	TGTGCCAGCAAAGGCGGGGCTATCACAGATACGCAGTATTTT
TRBV13	TRBD1	TRBJ1-1	once	CASSLARQGEAFF	TGTGCCAGCAGCTTAGCCAGACAGGGGGAAGCTTTCTTT
TRBV25-1	-	TRBJ1-2	-	CASSSTGNYGYTF	TGTGCCAGCAGTAGTACAGGGAATTATGGCTACACCTTC
TRBV24-1	TRBD1	TRBJ1-3	-	CATSDLGQGANTIYF	TGTGCCACCAGTGATTTGGGACAGGGGGCTAACACCATATATTTT
TRBV7-3	-	TRBJ2-1	-	CASSLYSGSGYNEQFF	TGTGCCAGCAGCTTATACTCGGGTAGCGGCTACAATGAGCAGTTCTTC
TRBV12-3/TRBV12-4	-	TRBJ2-1	-	CASSLGENNEQFF	TGTGCCAGCAGTTTAGGTGAGAACAATGAGCAGTTCTTC
TRBV7-8	TRBD2	TRBJ2-1	-	CASSRREGPQFF	TGTGCCAGCAGCCGGCGGGAGGGACCACAGTTCTTC
TRBV3-1/TRBV3-2	-	TRBJ2-3	-	CASSQVPGLDRTDTQYF	TGTGCCAGCAGCCAAGTCCCGGGACTCGACCGCACAGATACGCAGTATTTT
TRBV5-1	TRBD1	TRBJ2-7	-	CASSLDRVPHYEQYF	TGCGCCAGCAGCTTAGACAGGGTTCCTCACTACGAGCAGTACTTC
TRBV10-1	TRBD1	TRBJ1-5	-	CAKMTGNGNQPQHF	TGCGCCAAAATGACAGGGAATGGCAATCAGCCCCAGCATTTT
TRBV6-2/TRBV6-3	-	TRBJ1-1	-	CASSYGAGELNTEAFF	TGTGCCAGCAGTTACGGGGCAGGGGAATTGAACACTGAAGCTTTCTTT
TRBV6-2/TRBV6-3	-	TRBJ1-5	-	CASSYPDSGNQPQHF	TGTGCCAGCAGTTACCCGGACAGCGGCAATCAGCCCCAGCATTTT
TRBV2	TRBD2	TRBJ2-3	-	CASSGRRGASDTQYF	TGTGCCAGCAGTGGCAGGCGGGGGGCGTCAGATACGCAGTATTTT